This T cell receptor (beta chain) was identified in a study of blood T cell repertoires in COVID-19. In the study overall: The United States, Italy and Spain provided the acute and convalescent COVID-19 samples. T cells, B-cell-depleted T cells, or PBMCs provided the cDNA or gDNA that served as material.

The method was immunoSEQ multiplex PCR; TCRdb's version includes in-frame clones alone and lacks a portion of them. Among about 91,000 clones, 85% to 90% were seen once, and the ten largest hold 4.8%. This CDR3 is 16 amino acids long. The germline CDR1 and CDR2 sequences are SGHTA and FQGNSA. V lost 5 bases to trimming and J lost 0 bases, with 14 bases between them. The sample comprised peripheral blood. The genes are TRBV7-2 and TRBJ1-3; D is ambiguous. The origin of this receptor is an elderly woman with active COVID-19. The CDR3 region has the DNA TGTGCCAGCAGCCCGATTCAGGAAATCTCTGGAAACACCATATATTTT. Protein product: CASSPIQEISGNTIYF.